This TCR beta chain was retrieved from a study of shared T cell receptors in the human thymus (dated by TCRdb to the early 2020s). About the full investigation: The study examined how self-reactive, shared T-cell receptor alpha chains are generated in the human thymus.

Remarks on this clone: Its antigen is unknown. No much larger clone is present one base from it, and per-base qualities are unavailable.

Library preparation was by the immunoSEQ multiplex PCR assay. The table was pulled from immuneACCESS by TCRdb, which kept in-frame rearrangements only. Such tables lose some clones; where checked, under half of the loss comes from unresolved V genes, and the rest has no known cause. A total of approximately 730,000 clones appear in this sample, approximately 83% of them only once. The top ten clonotypes cover more than 0.01% of the sample. Taken from cysteine to phenylalanine, the CDR3 has 18 residues. CDR3 DNA is the only sequence kept; it has 54 bases, read in frame from the first base. From a lookup of the germline V gene, CDR1 and CDR2 are MDHEN and SYDVKM. V is shortened by 3 bases, J by 5 bases, and the region joining them spans 25 bases. The data also belong to a second study, concerning human thymus T cells. The second investigation adds: In Finland, the donors were immunologically healthy infants who were having open corrective cardiac surgery for congenital heart defects. Thymus tissue was obtained as surgical resects removed during corrective cardiac surgery. Biased V and J gene segment usage appeared to be present in both thymic and peripheral blood repertoires. According to the related research, thymic TCR repertoires were highly overlapping among unrelated individuals. TCR alpha and beta repertoires from about 8 infant thymus samples and a few related peripheral blood samples were characterized in the study. Donor ages ranged from about 6 to 244 days, and the cohort comprised over five male and a couple of female infants. Thymocytes were freed from the tissue by mechanical means and kept at -70 degrees C as pellets of roughly 10-32 million cells. Genomic DNA was extracted from frozen cell pellets with a QIAsymphony instrument. Using the immunoSEQ multiplex PCR assay, the TCRB and TCRAD loci were amplified from a standardized quantity of quality-controlled genomic DNA. The amplicons covered the V(D)J region and were long enough to include the CDR3 and to identify the V and J genes. Amplicon sequencing was performed on an Illumina platform through the commercial immunoSEQ service. Primer bias and sequencing errors were corrected using previously described methods, and TCRAD and TCRB definitions followed the IMGT database. Repertoires were analysed with immunoSEQ Analyzer 3.0 and VDJTools, covering basic statistics, V/J segment usage, diversity estimates, rarefaction and pairwise overlap. To estimate diversity, the Chao1, ChaoE, Efron-Thisted, Shannon and inverse Simpson indices were applied, and diversity was also estimated on datasets down-sampled to the smallest sample. For repertoire overlap, CDR3 nucleotide sequence, V gene and J gene had to match strictly, and clustering was done by Jaccard-based multidimensional scaling. On average, thymus samples gave 800,000 or so unique TCRB clonotypes, whereas blood samples gave 75,000 to 95,000.

Sequenced sample: thymocytes. Here the chain combines TRBV28 and TRBJ1-2, and TRBD1 may be the D gene, going by 5 matching bases. This TCR was sampled from a girl under three years old with a congenital heart defect. Donor details come from another sample of the same person, matched by shared clones. The CDR3 protein is CASSFSSGRVGGRYGYTF. Read as DNA, the sequence is TGTGCCAGCAGTTTTAGCTCTGGGCGGGTCGGGGGGAGATATGGCTACACCTTC.